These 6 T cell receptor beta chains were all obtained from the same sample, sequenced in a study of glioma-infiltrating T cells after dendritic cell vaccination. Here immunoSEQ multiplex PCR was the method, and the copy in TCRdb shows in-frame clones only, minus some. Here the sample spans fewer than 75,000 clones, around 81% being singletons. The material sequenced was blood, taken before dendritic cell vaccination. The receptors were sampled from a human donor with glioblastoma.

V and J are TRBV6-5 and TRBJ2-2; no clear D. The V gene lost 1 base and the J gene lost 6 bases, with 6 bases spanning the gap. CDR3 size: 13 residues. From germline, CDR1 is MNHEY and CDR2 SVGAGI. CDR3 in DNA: TGTGCCAGCAGTTACTTTGAGGCCGGGGAGCTGTTTTTT. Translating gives CASSYFEAGELFF.

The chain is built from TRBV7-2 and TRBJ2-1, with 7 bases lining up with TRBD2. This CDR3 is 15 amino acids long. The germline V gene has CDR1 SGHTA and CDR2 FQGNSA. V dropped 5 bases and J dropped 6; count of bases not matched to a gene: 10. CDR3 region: CASSVSGDVFNEQFF. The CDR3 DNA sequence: TGTGCCAGCAGCGTAAGCGGGGACGTGTTCAATGAGCAGTTCTTC.

The CDR3 DNA reads TGTGCCAGCAGTGAAGGCGGAGGGTTGGACTATGGCTACACCTTC. It yields the protein CASSEGGGLDYGYTF. The chain has TRBV6-1 and TRBJ1-2, with D uncertain. V was shortened by 1 base and J by 3 bases, with 12 bases between the two germline ends. The germline gives CDR1 MNHNS, CDR2 SASEGT. The CDR3 extends over 15 amino acids.

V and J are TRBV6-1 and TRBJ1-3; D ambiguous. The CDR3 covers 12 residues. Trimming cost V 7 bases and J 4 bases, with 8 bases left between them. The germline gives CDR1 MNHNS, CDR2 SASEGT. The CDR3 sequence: CASNGYGNTIYF. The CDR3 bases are TGTGCCAGCAACGGGTACGGAAACACCATATATTTT.

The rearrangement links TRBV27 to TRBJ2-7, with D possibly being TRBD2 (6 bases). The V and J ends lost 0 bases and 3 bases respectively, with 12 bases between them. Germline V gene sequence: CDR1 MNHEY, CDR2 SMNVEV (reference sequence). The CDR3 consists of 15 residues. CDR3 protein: CASSLSGGVVYEQYF. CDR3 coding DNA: TGTGCCAGCAGTTTATCGGGGGGAGTTGTCTACGAGCAGTACTTC.

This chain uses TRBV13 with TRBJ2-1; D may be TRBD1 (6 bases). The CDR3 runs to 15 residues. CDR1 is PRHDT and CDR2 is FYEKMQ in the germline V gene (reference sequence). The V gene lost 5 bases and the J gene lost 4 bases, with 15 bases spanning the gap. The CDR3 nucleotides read TGTGCCAGCAGCCCTCAAGCCACAGGGTACAATGAGCAGTTCTTC. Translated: CASSPQATGYNEQFF.